Below, 23 T cell receptor beta chains from the same sample are listed, as sequenced in a study of control samples from healthy donors and cancer patients. The repertoire was sequenced with immunoSEQ multiplex PCR; TCRdb's copy has only in-frame clones and lacks some. Among about 160,000 clones listed, roughly 94% were seen once. Sequencing input: PBMCs. These receptor sequences come from a man between 60 and 75 years old with colorectal cancer.

V and J are TRBV30 and TRBJ2-5; 16 bases line up with TRBD2. In germline, CDR1 is GTSNPN, CDR2 SVGIG (reference sequence). With 4 bases clipped from V and 4 bases from J, the junction kept 12 bases outside the gene matches. The CDR3 has 18 residues. The CDR3 region has the DNA TGTGCCTGGACTCTAGGGACTAGCGGGGGGGCCGGGTCAGAGACCCAGTACTTC. Its translation is CAWTLGTSGGAGSETQYF.

The chain combines TRBV4-1 with TRBJ1-2; D gene unclear. The germline gives CDR1 MGHRA, CDR2 YSYEKL. The CDR3 runs 16 residues. Trimming took off 0 bases at V and 4 bases at J, with 15 bases between the two ends. CDR3 bases: TGCGCCAGCAGCCAAGATCCGGGGAGGGCCTCCTATGGCTACACCTTC. It yields the protein CASSQDPGRASYGYTF.

The chain recombines TRBV3-1 (or the pseudogene TRBV3-2) with TRBJ1-5, with TRBD1 matching 7 bases. The CDR3 consists of 15 residues. The germline V gene encodes CDR1 LGHDT and CDR2 YNNKEL (reference sequence). Germline trimming cut 4 bases from V and 1 base from J; bases unmatched to any gene: 4. CDR3 coding DNA: TGTGCCAGCAGCCCCGGGACAGTCAGCAATCAGCCCCAGCATTTT. Protein: CASSPGTVSNQPQHF.

The chain uses TRBV11-2 and TRBJ1-1; D not resolved. The germline gives CDR1 SGHAT, CDR2 FQNNGV. The CDR3 has 15 amino acids. V was trimmed by 0 bases and J by 0 bases, leaving 8 bases between them. The CDR3 protein is CASSLEFAVNTEAFF. CDR3 bases: TGTGCCAGCAGCTTAGAATTCGCGGTGAACACTGAAGCTTTCTTT.

This chain uses TRBV4-1 with TRBJ1-6, with 8 bases aligning to TRBD1. CDR1 and CDR2 from the germline V gene are MGHRA and YSYEKL. This CDR3 is built from 15 residues. With V trimmed by 0 bases and J by 9 bases, 4 bases remained unmatched. Here the CDR3 DNA reads TGCGCCAGCAGCCAAGACAGGGGGCAAGGTTCACCCCTCCACTTT. Encoded protein: CASSQDRGQGSPLHF.

The chain carries TRBV10-2 and TRBJ1-5, with no clear D. The CDR3 has 12 amino acids. V gave up 2 bases and J gave up 4 bases, with 3 bases separating them. Germline assignment: CDR1 WSHSY and CDR2 SAAADI. For the CDR3, the DNA is TGCGCCAGCAGTGAGAGAAATCAGCCCCAGCATTTT. Translation gives CASSERNQPQHF.

The chain employs TRBV30 and TRBJ1-4; TRBD1 is a possible D gene (6 bases). V was cut by 1 base and J by 7 bases, with 13 bases left in between. Germline-derived CDR1 and CDR2 are GTSNPN and SVGIG (reference sequence). The length of the CDR3 is 14 residues. The CDR3 nucleotides are TGTGCCTGGAGTGATGCACAGGGCCCTGAAAAACTGTTTTTT. Translation gives CAWSDAQGPEKLFF.

J is TRBJ2-1 and V is TRBV6-5; TRBD1 agrees at 11 bases. Germline loops: CDR1 MNHEY, CDR2 SVGAGI. This CDR3 has 15 residues. V lost 6 bases and J lost 3; bases outside the gene matches: 4. CDR3 residues: CASRTGTGGYNEQFF. The CDR3 bases are TGTGCCAGCAGGACCGGGACAGGGGGCTACAATGAGCAGTTCTTC.

This clone has a handful of counts. The CDR3 loop reads CAISGDSPYGYTF. CDR3 nucleotides: TGTGCCATCAGTGGCGACAGTCCTTATGGCTACACCTTC. The rearrangement uses TRBV10-3 and TRBJ1-2; D possibly corresponds to TRBD1 (5 bases). Trimming stripped 4 bases from V and 5 bases from J, with 11 bases between. Germline V gene data show CDR1 as ENHRY and CDR2 as SYGVKD. The CDR3 runs to 13 residues.

V is TRBV11-2 and J is TRBJ2-2; 7 bases are shared with TRBD2. The V and J ends lost 1 base and 2 bases, in that order; junction bases with no gene match: 10. CDR3 length: 18 residues. Looked up from germline, CDR1 is SGHAT and CDR2 is FQNNGV. The CDR3 region has the DNA TGTGCCAGCAGCTTAGGGCGCGGGGGTGGTAGAAACACCGGGGAGCTGTTTTTT. Translation gives CASSLGRGGGRNTGELFF.

The chain links TRBV7-2 to TRBJ1-3; perhaps TRBD1 as D (5 bases). Germline V gene sequence: CDR1 SGHTA, CDR2 FQGNSA. This CDR3 is built from 14 residues. V was cut by 5 bases and J by 2 bases, with 10 bases left in between. DNA of the CDR3: TGTGCCAGCAGCATCGCAGGGACTGGAAACACCATATATTTT. It specifies CASSIAGTGNTIYF.

The chain joins TRBV7-6 to TRBJ1-2; TRBD1 aligns across 7 bases. Germline assignment: CDR1 SGHVS and CDR2 FNYEAQ. This CDR3 region has 13 residues. The V and J ends lost 5 bases and 8 bases, in that order; junction bases with no gene match: 8. This CDR3 is CASSGEGAGGYTF. The CDR3 bases are TGTGCCAGCAGCGGAGAGGGGGCTGGAGGCTACACCTTC.

The chain joins TRBV7-2 to TRBJ1-1, with 9 bases lining up with TRBD1. There are 15 residues in the CDR3. CDR1 is SGHTA, CDR2 FQGNSA, per germline. V lost 5 bases, J lost 4 bases, and 8 bases stayed unmatched. CDR3 residues: CASSPRDREATEAFF. The CDR3 DNA follows: TGTGCCAGCAGCCCTCGGGACAGGGAGGCCACTGAAGCTTTCTTT.

The DNA of the CDR3 is TGTGCCAGCAGCTACCAGGGACAGGGTCTACACGAGCAGTACTTC. It translates to CASSYQGQGLHEQYF. The rearrangement joins TRBV11-2 to TRBJ2-7; 9 bases align to TRBD1. CDR3 length: 15 residues. The germline V gene has CDR1 SGHAT and CDR2 FQNNGV. V shed 4 bases, J shed 5 bases, and the junction held 9 bases outside the gene matches.

The chain combines TRBV7-9 with TRBJ2-7, with D possibly matching TRBD1 (6 bases). Germline values: CDR1 SEHNR, CDR2 FQNEAQ (reference sequence). Trimming removed 5 bases from V and 0 bases from J, with 20 bases in between. This CDR3 contains 17 residues. CDR3 protein: CASSAHNFRQASYEQYF. The CDR3 DNA follows: TGTGCCAGCAGCGCCCATAATTTCCGACAGGCCTCCTACGAGCAGTACTTC.

This chain uses TRBV7-2 with TRBJ1-2; D might be TRBD1 (5 bases). Germline CDR1 reads SGHTA; CDR2 reads FQGNSA. V was cut by 5 bases and J by 2 bases, with 15 bases left in between. CDR3 length equals 15 residues. The CDR3 sequence is CASSQTLRQNYGYTF. In nucleotides, the CDR3 is TGTGCCAGCAGCCAGACTCTTCGACAGAACTATGGCTACACCTTC.

The gene calls are TRBV29-1 and TRBJ1-3; weak D call: TRBD1 (5 bases). V was trimmed by 3 bases and J by 0 bases, leaving 9 bases between them. Germline CDR1 is SQVTM and CDR2 is ANQGSEA. CDR3 length equals 14 residues. The CDR3 region is CSVDLQDSGNTIYF. The CDR3 bases are TGCAGCGTTGATCTACAGGACTCTGGAAACACCATATATTTT.

The rearrangement uses TRBV5-1 and TRBJ2-7; D possibly corresponds to TRBD1 (5 bases). The CDR3 length is 13 residues. Germline loops: CDR1 SGHRS, CDR2 YFSETQ. Between the trimmed V and J ends, which lost 4 bases and 0 bases, there was a span of 8 bases. The DNA for the CDR3 is TGCGCCAGCAGCGGCGACAGCTCCTACGAGCAGTACTTC. Translating gives CASSGDSSYEQYF.

The CDR3, as DNA: TGTGCCAGCAGTGAACCTGGGACAGGGATAGATACGCAGTATTTT. Translating gives CASSEPGTGIDTQYF. The chain employs TRBV6-1 and TRBJ2-3; 9 positions agree with TRBD1. Trimming cost V 2 bases and J 5 bases; bases outside gene matches: 5. The germline CDR1 and CDR2 sequences are MNHNS and SASEGT. The CDR3 covers 15 residues.

V and J are TRBV27 and TRBJ1-1; D is unresolved. Between the trimmed V and J ends, which lost 5 bases and 2 bases, there was a span of 12 bases. Germline V gene lookup returns CDR1 MNHEY and CDR2 SMNVEV (reference sequence). The CDR3 is 14 residues long. CDR3 nucleotide sequence: TGTGCCAGCAGTCCCTTCACCTACAACACTGAAGCTTTCTTT. Translation gives CASSPFTYNTEAFF.

The V gene is TRBV5-1, the J gene TRBJ2-5; the D gene could be TRBD1 or TRBD2 (5 bases each). Germline CDR1 and CDR2: SGHRS and YFSETQ. This CDR3 has 14 amino acids. V was shortened by 4 bases and J by 1 base, with 11 bases between the two germline ends. The CDR3 region has the DNA TGCGCCAGCAGCCACGGGACGGGCCAAGAGACCCAGTACTTC. Its protein is CASSHGTGQETQYF.

The V call is TRBV30, the J call TRBJ1-5; D remains unclear. CDR3 size: 13 residues. Germline-derived CDR1 and CDR2 are GTSNPN and SVGIG (reference sequence). V was clipped by 2 bases and J by 7 bases, with 12 bases between them. Here the CDR3 reads CAWSRAFRQPQHF. Written as DNA, the CDR3 is TGTGCCTGGAGTAGGGCCTTTAGGCAGCCCCAGCATTTT.

The chain uses TRBV25-1 and TRBJ1-2; no clear D gene. V was trimmed by 1 base and J by 7 bases, leaving 4 bases between them. The CDR3 contains 11 residues. Germline V CDR1 and CDR2: MGHDK, SYGVNS. The CDR3 nucleotides are TGTGCCAGCAGTGAATTCGGTGGCTACACCTTC. This gives the protein CASSEFGGYTF.